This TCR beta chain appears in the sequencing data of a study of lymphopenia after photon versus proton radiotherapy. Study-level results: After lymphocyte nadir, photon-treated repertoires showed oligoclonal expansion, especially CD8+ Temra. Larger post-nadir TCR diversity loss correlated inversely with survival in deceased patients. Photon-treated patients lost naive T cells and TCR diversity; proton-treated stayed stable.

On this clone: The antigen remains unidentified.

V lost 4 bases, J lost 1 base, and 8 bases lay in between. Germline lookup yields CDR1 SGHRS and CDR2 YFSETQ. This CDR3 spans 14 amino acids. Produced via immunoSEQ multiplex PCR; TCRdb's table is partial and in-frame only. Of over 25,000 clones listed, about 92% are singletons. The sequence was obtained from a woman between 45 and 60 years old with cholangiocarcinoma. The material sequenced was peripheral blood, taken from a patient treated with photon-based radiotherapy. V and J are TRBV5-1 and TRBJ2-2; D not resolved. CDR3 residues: CASSLSENTGELFF. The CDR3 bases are TGCGCCAGCAGCCTCAGCGAGAACACCGGGGAGCTGTTTTTT.